These T cell receptor beta chains were read from a single sample in a study of OX40 agonist ivuxolimab in advanced cancers. TCRdb's table, derived via immunoSEQ multiplex PCR, lists solely in-frame clones and lacks some. The profile covers 90,000 to 100,000 clones, with approximately 90% appearing a single time and 0.79% taken by the ten largest. The sequencing here drew on CD4+ or CD8+ T cells sorted from blood, taken in a trial of the OX40 agonist ivuxolimab. Every receptor here comes from an adult with an advanced solid tumor such as melanoma, head and neck, liver or kidney cancer. Each CDR3 is given with its conserved first and last residue. D genes are given only for firm matches. Rows may omit the clone size; those that give it use once, few, many or a size class.

clone_size	j_call	d_call	v_call	cdr3_aa	cdr3_nt
.	TRBJ1-2	.	TRBV5-6	CASSRGSLRYGYTF	TGTGCCAGCTCGCGAGGAAGCCTTAGGTATGGCTACACCTTC
.	TRBJ2-2	.	TRBV5-1	CASSLYGGSNTGELFF	TGCGCCAGCAGCTTGTACGGGGGCTCGAACACCGGGGAGCTGTTTTTT
.	TRBJ2-3	.	TRBV11-3	CASSLSTGPTDTQYF	TGTGCCAGCAGCTTGTCGACAGGCCCCACAGATACGCAGTATTTT
.	TRBJ2-5	.	TRBV6-4	CASSDGPQETQYF	TGTGCCAGCAGTGACGGTCCCCAGGAGACCCAGTACTTC
.	TRBJ1-4	.	TRBV6-6	CASMQKRAEKLFF	TGTGCCAGCATGCAGAAAAGAGCTGAAAAACTGTTTTTT
.	TRBJ2-7	.	TRBV7-2	CASSLRGGTSSYEQYF	TGTGCCAGCAGCCTCAGGGGGGGCACTAGCTCCTACGAGCAGTACTTC
.	TRBJ2-7	.	TRBV4-2	CASSQADGQGSYEQYF	TGTGCCAGCAGCCAAGCCGACGGTCAGGGATCCTACGAGCAGTACTTC
.	TRBJ1-4	.	TRBV25-1	CASSEFNEEKLFF	TGTGCCAGCAGTGAATTCAATGAAGAAAAACTGTTTTTT
.	TRBJ2-3	.	TRBV14	CASRRLGADTQYF	TGTGCCAGCAGACGACTAGGAGCAGATACGCAGTATTTT
.	TRBJ2-3	.	TRBV7-9	CASSWGRPLGTDTQYF	TGTGCCAGCAGCTGGGGACGCCCCCTCGGGACAGATACGCAGTATTTT
.	TRBJ1-5	TRBD1	TRBV19	CASRIDREWNQPQHF	TGTGCCAGTAGGATTGACAGGGAATGGAATCAGCCCCAGCATTTT
few	TRBJ2-1	TRBD2	TRBV7-2	CASSPQAGAYNEQFF	TGTGCCAGCAGCCCCCAAGCGGGGGCCTACAATGAGCAGTTCTTC
.	TRBJ1-4	TRBD1	TRBV5-4	CASSLGTGTNEKLFF	TGTGCCAGCAGCTTGGGGACAGGGACTAATGAAAAACTGTTTTTT
.	TRBJ1-2	.	TRBV28	CASSLPGSRGYTF	TGTGCCAGCAGTTTACCGGGGTCTCGCGGCTACACCTTC
.	TRBJ1-2	.	TRBV19	CASKIGWNYGYTF	TGTGCCAGTAAGATAGGTTGGAACTATGGCTACACCTTC
.	TRBJ2-3	TRBD1	TRBV30	CAWSRDRGTDTQYF	TGTGCCTGGAGTCGAGACAGGGGCACAGATACGCAGTATTTT
.	TRBJ2-7	.	TRBV7-2	CASSYREWAYEQYF	TGTGCCAGCAGTTACAGGGAGTGGGCCTACGAGCAGTACTTC
.	TRBJ1-6	TRBD1	TRBV6-1	CASSWGQDGSPLHF	TGTGCCAGCAGCTGGGGACAGGACGGCTCACCCCTCCACTTT
.	TRBJ2-5	.	TRBV11-3	CASSPNGPGETQYF	TGTGCCAGCAGCCCCAATGGACCGGGGGAGACCCAGTACTTC
.	TRBJ2-5	.	TRBV7-2	CASSLYDSSWAQYF	TGTGCCAGCAGCTTATATGACTCCTCGTGGGCCCAGTACTTC
.	TRBJ1-6	.	TRBV6-6	CASIRSYNSPLHF	TGTGCCAGCATCCGCTCCTATAATTCACCCCTCCACTTT
.	TRBJ2-5	TRBD2	TRBV2	CASSVTSGEWGTQYF	TGTGCCAGCAGTGTCACTAGCGGGGAATGGGGGACCCAGTACTTC
.	TRBJ1-2	.	TRBV7-6	CASSLGAGTIGYTF	TGTGCCAGCAGCTTAGGGGCAGGGACGATTGGCTACACCTTC
.	TRBJ1-5	TRBD1	TRBV19	CASSPPDRGSNQPQHF	TGTGCCAGTAGTCCACCGGACAGGGGTAGCAATCAGCCCCAGCATTTT
.	TRBJ1-1	.	TRBV28	CASRLGQLNTEAFF	TGTGCCAGCAGGCTCGGACAGCTGAACACTGAAGCTTTCTTT
.	TRBJ2-7	.	TRBV28	CASSSGVLYEQYF	TGTGCCAGCAGTTCAGGGGTGCTCTACGAGCAGTACTTC
.	TRBJ2-5	.	TRBV29-1	CSVGGYRQETQYF	TGCAGCGTTGGAGGGTACAGGCAAGAGACCCAGTACTTC
once	TRBJ2-7	.	TRBV4-3	CASSREGAGYEQYF	TGCGCCAGCAGCCGGGAGGGGGCTGGCTACGAGCAGTACTTC
few	TRBJ1-5	.	TRBV27	CASGTMSNQPQHF	TGTGCCAGCGGGACGATGAGCAATCAGCCCCAGCATTTT
once	TRBJ1-6	.	TRBV27	CASSLIESVTSYNSPLHF	TGTGCCAGCAGTTTAATTGAATCGGTGACCTCCTATAATTCACCCCTCCACTTT
once	TRBJ2-7	.	TRBV4-1	CASSVRDGAREQYF	TGCGCCAGCAGCGTCCGGGACGGAGCCCGGGAGCAGTACTTC
.	TRBJ2-4	TRBD1	TRBV30	CAWSTGGRGSQYF	TGTGCCTGGAGTACAGGGGGGAGAGGGTCTCAGTACTTC
.	TRBJ2-3	TRBD2	TRBV7-2	CASSSPTSGVDTQYF	TGTGCCAGCAGCTCCCCGACTAGCGGGGTAGATACGCAGTATTTT